This is a list of T cell receptor beta chains from one sample in a study of blood T cell repertoires in COVID-19. TCRdb's table, derived via immunoSEQ multiplex PCR, lists solely in-frame clones and lacks some. There are 30,000 to 40,000 clones in the sample; 90% occur only once, and 12% lies in the top ten. The sequencing sample was made of peripheral blood. The receptor set was obtained from a human donor in a cohort sampled during active COVID-19. CDR3s include the opening cysteine and the closing phenylalanine or tryptophan. D genes are given only for firm matches. Size is stated for part of the rows, as once, few or many counts, or as a class when the clone is expanded.

d_call: .
j_call: TRBJ1-5
v_call: TRBV28
clone_size: .
cdr3_aa: CASSLSLGGANQPQHF
cdr3_nt: TGTGCCAGCAGTTTATCCTTGGGAGGGGCCAATCAGCCCCAGCATTTT

d_call: .
j_call: TRBJ2-2
v_call: TRBV30
clone_size: .
cdr3_aa: CAWGDFDTGELFF
cdr3_nt: TGTGCCTGGGGGGACTTTGACACCGGGGAGCTGTTTTTT

d_call: .
j_call: TRBJ1-2
v_call: TRBV6-1
clone_size: .
cdr3_aa: CASFSVLGYTF
cdr3_nt: TGTGCCAGCTTCTCTGTATTGGGCTACACCTTC

d_call: .
j_call: TRBJ1-5
v_call: TRBV18
clone_size: .
cdr3_aa: CASRGGGAAQPQHF
cdr3_nt: TGTGCCAGCCGAGGGGGAGGGGCGGCTCAGCCCCAGCATTTT

d_call: TRBD2
j_call: TRBJ2-2
v_call: TRBV9
clone_size: .
cdr3_aa: CASSPKTSGRRGTGELFF
cdr3_nt: TGTGCCAGCAGCCCCAAGACTAGCGGGAGGCGGGGTACCGGGGAGCTGTTTTTT

d_call: .
j_call: TRBJ2-3
v_call: TRBV15
clone_size: once
cdr3_aa: CATSRDVAGRGTQYF
cdr3_nt: TGTGCCACCAGCAGAGATGTTGCGGGGAGAGGTACGCAGTATTTT

d_call: .
j_call: TRBJ1-5
v_call: TRBV2
clone_size: .
cdr3_aa: CASSGGDQPQHF
cdr3_nt: TGTGCCAGCAGTGGGGGCGATCAGCCCCAGCATTTT

d_call: .
j_call: TRBJ2-5
v_call: TRBV11-2
clone_size: .
cdr3_aa: CASSFGETQYF
cdr3_nt: TGTGCCAGCAGCTTCGGGGAGACCCAGTACTTC

d_call: .
j_call: TRBJ2-3
v_call: TRBV7-2
clone_size: .
cdr3_aa: CASSGASSTDTQYF
cdr3_nt: TGTGCCAGCAGCGGAGCAAGTAGCACAGATACGCAGTATTTT

d_call: .
j_call: TRBJ1-5
v_call: TRBV2
clone_size: .
cdr3_aa: CASKAQGWNQPQHF
cdr3_nt: TGTGCCAGCAAGGCCCAGGGGTGGAATCAGCCCCAGCATTTT

d_call: .
j_call: TRBJ2-3
v_call: TRBV7-9
clone_size: few
cdr3_aa: CASISKAGGSTDTQYF
cdr3_nt: TGTGCCAGCATCAGCAAAGCCGGGGGAAGCACAGATACGCAGTATTTT

d_call: TRBD2
j_call: TRBJ2-2
v_call: TRBV5-1
clone_size: .
cdr3_aa: CASTPAASGPDTGELFF
cdr3_nt: TGCGCCAGCACCCCGGCGGCTAGCGGGCCTGACACCGGGGAGCTGTTTTTT

d_call: .
j_call: TRBJ1-4
v_call: TRBV6-5
clone_size: .
cdr3_aa: CASIRTATNEKLFF
cdr3_nt: TGTGCCAGCATTCGGACAGCAACTAATGAAAAACTGTTTTTT

d_call: TRBD2
j_call: TRBJ2-1
v_call: TRBV9
clone_size: .
cdr3_aa: CASRKTSGTKREGNEQFF
cdr3_nt: TGTGCCAGCAGGAAGACTAGCGGGACCAAACGAGAGGGCAATGAGCAGTTCTTC

d_call: .
j_call: TRBJ1-6
v_call: TRBV9
clone_size: .
cdr3_aa: CAIGDASPLHF
cdr3_nt: TGTGCCATCGGGGATGCTTCACCCCTCCACTTT

d_call: TRBD2
j_call: TRBJ2-4
v_call: TRBV19
clone_size: .
cdr3_aa: CASATGLAENIQYF
cdr3_nt: TGTGCCAGCGCAACGGGCCTAGCGGAAAACATTCAGTACTTC

d_call: .
j_call: TRBJ2-5
v_call: TRBV30
clone_size: .
cdr3_aa: CAWSGQIQETQYF
cdr3_nt: TGTGCCTGGAGTGGACAGATCCAAGAGACCCAGTACTTC

d_call: .
j_call: TRBJ2-2
v_call: TRBV3-1/TRBV3-2
clone_size: once
cdr3_aa: CASSQERGGLSGELFF
cdr3_nt: TGTGCCAGCAGCCAAGAGAGGGGGGGTCTTTCCGGGGAGCTGTTTTTT

d_call: .
j_call: TRBJ2-2
v_call: TRBV5-1
clone_size: .
cdr3_aa: CASSLVGGVNTGELFF
cdr3_nt: TGCGCCAGCAGCTTGGTTGGAGGGGTGAACACCGGGGAGCTGTTTTTT

d_call: .
j_call: TRBJ1-1
v_call: TRBV29-1
clone_size: .
cdr3_aa: CSVEDTGTEAFF
cdr3_nt: TGCAGCGTTGAAGATACGGGGACTGAAGCTTTCTTT

d_call: .
j_call: TRBJ1-1
v_call: TRBV25-1
clone_size: .
cdr3_aa: CASSADSWNTEAFF
cdr3_nt: TGTGCCAGCAGCGCGGACAGCTGGAACACTGAAGCTTTCTTT

d_call: TRBD2
j_call: TRBJ2-1
v_call: TRBV7-2
clone_size: once
cdr3_aa: CASSLGAGGPQNEQFF
cdr3_nt: TGTGCCAGCAGCTTAGGGGCGGGAGGGCCTCAGAATGAGCAGTTCTTC

d_call: TRBD1
j_call: TRBJ2-7
v_call: TRBV15
clone_size: .
cdr3_aa: CASRRDRGYEQYF
cdr3_nt: TGTGCCAGCCGTCGGGACAGAGGCTACGAGCAGTACTTC

d_call: TRBD1
j_call: TRBJ1-1
v_call: TRBV6-5
clone_size: .
cdr3_aa: CASSPGTGWTEAFF
cdr3_nt: TGTGCCAGCAGTCCCGGGACAGGGTGGACTGAAGCTTTCTTT

d_call: TRBD1
j_call: TRBJ1-6
v_call: TRBV3-1/TRBV3-2
clone_size: .
cdr3_aa: CASSRTTGTGRSPLHF
cdr3_nt: TGTGCCAGCAGCCGGACTACCGGGACAGGGCGTTCACCCCTCCACTTT

d_call: TRBD1
j_call: TRBJ1-5
v_call: TRBV7-6
clone_size: .
cdr3_aa: CAIGQGKGSQPQHF
cdr3_nt: TGTGCCATCGGACAGGGGAAGGGCTCGCAGCCCCAGCATTTT

d_call: TRBD2
j_call: TRBJ2-2
v_call: TRBV7-6
clone_size: .
cdr3_aa: CASSQRLAAGELFF
cdr3_nt: TGTGCCAGCAGCCAAAGACTAGCGGCCGGGGAGCTGTTTTTT

d_call: TRBD2
j_call: TRBJ2-7
v_call: TRBV30
clone_size: .
cdr3_aa: CAWGLAGPYEQYF
cdr3_nt: TGTGCCTGGGGACTAGCGGGACCCTACGAGCAGTACTTC

d_call: .
j_call: TRBJ2-1
v_call: TRBV7-6
clone_size: .
cdr3_aa: CASSSMGLFYNEQFF
cdr3_nt: TGTGCCAGCAGCTCGATGGGACTTTTCTACAATGAGCAGTTCTTC

d_call: .
j_call: TRBJ2-7
v_call: TRBV11-2
clone_size: .
cdr3_aa: CASRDTTEQYF
cdr3_nt: TGTGCCAGCAGGGACACAACCGAGCAGTACTTC

d_call: .
j_call: TRBJ2-2
v_call: TRBV13
clone_size: .
cdr3_aa: CASSLEGDANTGELFF
cdr3_nt: TGTGCCAGCAGCTTAGAGGGGGACGCGAACACCGGGGAGCTGTTTTTT

d_call: TRBD1
j_call: TRBJ2-7
v_call: TRBV27
clone_size: .
cdr3_aa: CASSEDRGLAAYEQYF
cdr3_nt: TGTGCCAGCAGTGAGGACAGGGGGCTAGCCGCCTACGAGCAGTACTTC

d_call: .
j_call: TRBJ2-3
v_call: TRBV21-1
clone_size: .
cdr3_aa: CASSRGRGRTDTQYF
cdr3_nt: TGTGCCAGCAGCAGAGGGCGGGGTCGGACAGATACGCAGTATTTT

d_call: .
j_call: TRBJ1-1
v_call: TRBV21-1
clone_size: .
cdr3_aa: CASSNRGPNTEAFF
cdr3_nt: TGTGCCAGCAGCAATAGAGGGCCGAACACTGAAGCTTTCTTT

d_call: TRBD1
j_call: TRBJ2-5
v_call: TRBV28
clone_size: .
cdr3_aa: CASRSQGGNQETQYF
cdr3_nt: TGTGCCAGCAGGTCACAGGGGGGCAATCAAGAGACCCAGTACTTC

d_call: .
j_call: TRBJ2-2
v_call: TRBV7-3
clone_size: once
cdr3_aa: CASSLMSGTGELFF
cdr3_nt: TGTGCCAGCAGCCTTATGTCAGGCACCGGGGAGCTGTTTTTT

d_call: .
j_call: TRBJ2-3
v_call: TRBV7-2
clone_size: .
cdr3_aa: CASSLRQRNSVDTQYF
cdr3_nt: TGTGCCAGCAGCTTACGACAGAGAAACAGTGTAGATACGCAGTATTTT

d_call: .
j_call: TRBJ1-1
v_call: TRBV11-2
clone_size: .
cdr3_aa: CASSAGGAQGLTEAFF
cdr3_nt: TGTGCCAGCAGCGCGGGGGGGGCACAGGGTCTCACTGAAGCTTTCTTT

d_call: .
j_call: TRBJ1-5
v_call: TRBV7-8
clone_size: .
cdr3_aa: CASSFTNGQPQHF
cdr3_nt: TGTGCCAGCAGCTTTACCAACGGGCAGCCCCAGCATTTT

d_call: TRBD1
j_call: TRBJ2-7
v_call: TRBV5-5
clone_size: .
cdr3_aa: CASSWTGTDYEQYF
cdr3_nt: TGTGCCAGCAGTTGGACCGGGACAGACTACGAGCAGTACTTC

d_call: TRBD2
j_call: TRBJ2-1
v_call: TRBV30
clone_size: .
cdr3_aa: CAWNLLRTSGTHFSYNEQFF
cdr3_nt: TGTGCCTGGAACCTACTTAGGACTAGCGGGACGCATTTTTCCTACAATGAGCAGTTCTTC

d_call: .
j_call: TRBJ1-1
v_call: TRBV28
clone_size: .
cdr3_aa: CASSLQSWAEAFF
cdr3_nt: TGTGCCAGCAGTTTACAGAGCTGGGCGGAAGCTTTCTTT

d_call: TRBD1
j_call: TRBJ1-1
v_call: TRBV3-1/TRBV3-2
clone_size: .
cdr3_aa: CASSLMRGRRAEAFF
cdr3_nt: TGTGCCAGCAGCCTAATGAGGGGGCGCAGGGCTGAAGCTTTCTTT

d_call: .
j_call: TRBJ1-5
v_call: TRBV15
clone_size: .
cdr3_aa: CATRGDSSLQPQHF
cdr3_nt: TGTGCCACCAGAGGTGACAGTTCCCTTCAGCCCCAGCATTTT

d_call: .
j_call: TRBJ1-1
v_call: TRBV14
clone_size: .
cdr3_aa: CASSQARGGTEAFF
cdr3_nt: TGTGCCAGCAGCCAGGCTAGGGGTGGCACTGAAGCTTTCTTT

d_call: TRBD2
j_call: TRBJ2-7
v_call: TRBV10-3
clone_size: .
cdr3_aa: CAIRRGLAGGEHEQYF
cdr3_nt: TGTGCCATCAGGAGGGGACTAGCGGGAGGAGAGCACGAGCAGTACTTC

d_call: TRBD1
j_call: TRBJ1-6
v_call: TRBV9
clone_size: .
cdr3_aa: CASSPTGAYSYNSPLHF
cdr3_nt: TGTGCCAGCAGCCCGACAGGGGCCTACTCCTATAATTCACCCCTCCACTTT

d_call: TRBD1
j_call: TRBJ1-2
v_call: TRBV11-2
clone_size: .
cdr3_aa: CASSLSPGGSYGYTF
cdr3_nt: TGTGCCAGCAGCTTATCCCCAGGGGGCTCGTATGGCTACACCTTC

d_call: TRBD1
j_call: TRBJ2-7
v_call: TRBV27
clone_size: .
cdr3_aa: CASSPLTSLGDRAIEQYF
cdr3_nt: TGTGCCAGCAGTCCACTCACGTCTTTGGGGGACAGGGCAATCGAGCAGTACTTC

d_call: TRBD1
j_call: TRBJ1-1
v_call: TRBV5-1
clone_size: .
cdr3_aa: CASSLGQGRGTEAFF
cdr3_nt: TGCGCCAGCAGCCTCGGACAGGGACGGGGCACTGAAGCTTTCTTT

d_call: .
j_call: TRBJ1-2
v_call: TRBV11-2
clone_size: .
cdr3_aa: CASTIGGFIYGYTF
cdr3_nt: TGTGCCAGCACGATAGGGGGTTTTATATATGGCTACACCTTC

d_call: .
j_call: TRBJ1-5
v_call: TRBV5-6
clone_size: .
cdr3_aa: CASSFHMQPQHF
cdr3_nt: TGTGCCAGCAGCTTTCACATGCAGCCCCAGCATTTT

d_call: .
j_call: TRBJ1-4
v_call: TRBV2
clone_size: .
cdr3_aa: CASKPSTSTNEKLFF
cdr3_nt: TGTGCCAGCAAGCCCTCCACCTCAACTAATGAAAAACTGTTTTTT

d_call: .
j_call: TRBJ1-4
v_call: TRBV28
clone_size: .
cdr3_aa: CASSFWADQKLFF
cdr3_nt: TGTGCCAGCAGTTTCTGGGCAGATCAAAAACTGTTTTTT

d_call: .
j_call: TRBJ2-1
v_call: TRBV28
clone_size: once
cdr3_aa: CASSPRGDEQFF
cdr3_nt: TGTGCCAGCAGTCCCCGGGGTGATGAGCAGTTCTTC